This entry features one T cell receptor (beta chain) sequence. Primers used in a second PCR of roughly 7 to 11 cycles were a sample-barcoded 5' primer and a J-beta primer mix. TCRdb reanalysed the 5' RACE reads using MiXCR and keeps one entry per CDR3 protein. The data hold about 800,000 distinct CDR3 sequences, with more than 20% observed a single time. This sample is part of a study of blood T cells in healthy people across ages. Roughly 10 milliliters was the volume of peripheral blood drawn from each donor. The CDR3 is made up of 14 amino acids. The germline V gene has CDR1 SNHLY and CDR2 FYNNEI. The junction had 1 base not matched to a gene; V was cut back by 6 bases and J by 2 bases. These same records also appear under a second study, on T cells of mothers and their children. This second report adds: A few healthy Caucasian mothers gave samples, and so did their six children.

Source material: blood. This TCR came from a boy aged 5-17 years in good health. The V and J genes are TRBV2 and TRBJ2-3, with 11 bases lining up with TRBD2. CDR3 residues: CASRLAGDTDTQYF. In DNA, the CDR3 is TGTGCCAGCAGACTAGCGGGGGACACAGATACGCAGTATTTT.